This entry is about one T cell receptor beta chain. What it recognizes is unknown. The sample belongs to a study of shared clonotypes between healthy human individuals. Points from the study as a whole: A handful of donors had around 5% of their naive CD4 clonotypes in common. Rarefaction showed that sequencing of sorted subsets was incomplete (despite large depth).

The J segment lost 10 bases and the V segment lost 6 bases, leaving 10 bases of the junction unmatched. Germline V CDR1 and CDR2: SNHLY, FYNNEI. The CDR3 has 14 residues. Researchers partitioned CD4+ cells into CD45RA+ naive and CD45RA-negative memory subsets. Assay runs were performed at deep level. Generated by immunoSEQ multiplex PCR, the TCRdb table keeps only in-frame clones and is missing some. The profile shows about 2.3 million clones, 85% to 95% of them singletons. Material for sequencing was naive CD4+ T cells from PBMCs. Subset indicated: CD45RA+ positively selected. This sequence joins TRBV2 and TRBJ1-5; 9 bases match TRBD1. The clonotype comes from a man aged 18 to 30 in good health. Some clones in this sample may be carry-over from other donors' samples. The CDR3 loop reads CASSGTGKFAPQHF. The CDR3 DNA follows: TGTGCCAGCAGCGGGACAGGGAAATTCGCCCCCCAGCATTTT. Together with reference TRBV2 and TRBJ1-5, the CDR3 gives the full variable domain: EPEVTQTPSHQVTQMGQEVILRCVPISNHLYFYWYRQILGQKVEFLVSFYNNEISEKSEIFDDQFSVERPDGSNFTLKIRSTKLEDSAMYFCASSGTGKFAPQHFGDGTRLSIL.